This T cell receptor beta chain comes out of a study of OX40 agonist ivuxolimab in advanced cancers. Overall study context: Intravenous ivuxolimab at 0.01 to 10 mg/kg was given to patients every 2 weeks. The study, taken as a whole, reports: At 0.1 to 3.0 mg/kg, CD4+ and CD8+ blood T cells expanded clonally by week 6.

Produced via immunoSEQ multiplex PCR; TCRdb's table is partial and in-frame only. The sample yields tens of thousands of clones, under 80% seen once. As regards this clone: No antigen is known for it.

This CDR3 has 16 amino acids. The origin of this receptor is an adult with an advanced solid tumor such as melanoma, head and neck, liver or kidney cancer. Sequenced here: CD4+ or CD8+ T cells sorted from blood, sampled in a trial of the OX40 agonist ivuxolimab. The chain recombines TRBV12-1 with TRBJ2-7; the table's D gene call, TRBD2, was not cross checked with the DNA. TRBV12-1 is marked as a pseudogene. The CDR3 DNA reads as TGTGCCAGCAGCTTTGCATCGGACTCAAGCTCCTACGAGCAGTACTTC. It specifies CASSFASDSSSYEQYF.